Following are 17 T cell receptor beta chains from one sample sequenced in a study of blood T cell repertoires in COVID-19. The table came from immunoSEQ multiplex PCR; TCRdb's copy has only in-frame clones and leaves some out. The sample shows approximately 150,000 clones, less than 90% of them seen only once. The sequencing sample was made of PBMCs or T cells enriched from blood (not recorded which). These TCRs come from a woman in her 50s who had recovered from COVID-19.

A single count supports this clone. The chain has TRBV28 and TRBJ1-3; D remains unclear. The CDR3 totals 13 residues. Trimming took 5 bases from V and 2 from J, leaving 7 bases between them. Germline V gene data show CDR1 as MDHEN and CDR2 as SYDVKM. CDR3 DNA sequence: TGTGCCAGCAGTCGCCGGGCTGGAAACACCATATATTTT. Translating it yields CASSRRAGNTIYF. The whole variable domain, remainder taken from reference TRBV28 and TRBJ1-3, is DVKVTQSSRYLVKRTGEKVFLECVQDMDHENMFWYRQDPGLGLRLIYFSYDVKMKEKGDIPEGYSVSREKKERFSLILESASTNQTSMYLCASSRRAGNTIYFGEGSWLTVV.

As DNA, the CDR3 is TGTGCCAGTAGGAAAACCCCGGGAGACAATCAGCCCCAGCATTTT. It specifies CASRKTPGDNQPQHF. The chain combines TRBV19 with TRBJ1-5; no clear D gene. Germline loops: CDR1 LNHDA, CDR2 SQIVND (reference sequence). The V gene lost 6 bases and the J gene lost 3 bases, with 15 bases spanning the gap. CDR3 size: 15 residues.

This chain uses TRBV19 with TRBJ1-2; D ambiguous. The CDR3 consists of 13 residues. Germline V gives CDR1 LNHDA, CDR2 SQIVND (reference sequence). Trimming cost V 6 bases and J 1 base, with 9 bases left between them. The CDR3 DNA reads TGTGCCAGTAGAAATACTGATAACTATGGCTACACCTTC. It encodes CASRNTDNYGYTF.

The J gene is TRBJ2-5, the V gene TRBV12-2; the table names TRBD2, a call not compared with the DNA. TRBV12-2 is annotated as a pseudogene. The CDR3 extends over 15 amino acids. The CDR3 is CASRVTPEVYQTQYF. DNA for the CDR3: TGTGCAAGTCGCGTCACCCCGGAGGTCTATCAGACCCAGTACTTC.

The V call is TRBV7-8, the J call TRBJ2-7, with 10 positions matching TRBD2. Germline lookup yields CDR1 SGHVS and CDR2 FQNEAQ. With V trimmed by 5 bases and J by 3 bases, 10 bases remained unmatched. This CDR3 has 16 amino acids. CDR3 sequence (DNA): TGTGCCAGCAGCCCAATCGTAGCGGGAGGAATCTACGAGCAGTACTTC. This sequence encodes CASSPIVAGGIYEQYF.

The rearrangement uses TRBV9 and TRBJ2-7, with no clear D. Trimming stripped 0 bases from V and 3 bases from J, with 16 bases between. From germline, CDR1 is SGDLS and CDR2 YYNGEE. The CDR3 has 16 residues. CDR3: CASSVEPGLVIYEQYF. CDR3 nucleotides: TGTGCCAGCAGCGTAGAGCCGGGTCTAGTAATCTACGAGCAGTACTTC.

This chain links TRBV10-3 with TRBJ1-1, with TRBD1 as a possible D gene (5 bases). CDR3 length equals 13 residues. Germline loops: CDR1 ENHRY, CDR2 SYGVKD. The V end was cut by 4 bases, the J end by 1 base, with 7 bases between. In DNA form, the CDR3 reads TGTGCCATCAGTGTGGGGGGGAACACTGAAGCTTTCTTT. Translated, it gives CAISVGGNTEAFF.

V gene TRBV7-2 combines with J gene TRBJ2-7; 7 nucleotides align to TRBD1. The V gene end was trimmed by 1 base and the J gene end by 2 bases; junction bases not matched to a gene: 8. This CDR3 region has 16 residues. Germline CDR1 reads SGHTA; CDR2 reads FQGNSA. CDR3 DNA: TGTGCCAGCAGCTTAGTGGGGGCCCAGGGGGCCTACGAGCAGTACTTC. As protein: CASSLVGAQGAYEQYF.

The V gene is TRBV2, the J gene TRBJ2-7, with 7 bases matching TRBD2. CDR1 is SNHLY, CDR2 FYNNEI, per germline. With 6 bases clipped from V and 1 base from J, the junction kept 12 bases outside the gene matches. This CDR3 is built from 16 residues. CDR3 bases: TGTGCCAGCAGGCACCCCAGTGCGGGGGTTTCCTACGAGCAGTACTTC. Its protein product is CASRHPSAGVSYEQYF. The full variable domain, completed using reference TRBV2 and TRBJ2-7, is EPEVTQTPSHQVTQMGQEVILRCVPISNHLYFYWYRQILGQKVEFLVSFYNNEISEKSEIFDDQFSVERPDGSNFTLKIRSTKLEDSAMYFCASRHPSAGVSYEQYFGPGTRLTVT.

V usage is TRBV2 and J usage is TRBJ1-2; no reliable D call. V lost 3 bases, J lost 4 bases, and 3 bases lay in between. The V gene's germline CDR1 is SNHLY and CDR2 FYNNEI. CDR3 size: 11 residues. The CDR3 DNA is TGTGCCAGCAGTGACCTCTATGGCTACACCTTC. It specifies CASSDLYGYTF.

This sequence joins TRBV29-1 and TRBJ1-2; the D is unclear. The germline gives CDR1 SQVTM, CDR2 ANQGSEA. The CDR3 is 14 residues long. The V end was cut by 4 bases, the J end by 1 base, with 13 bases between. CDR3 amino acids: CSVVSIGRNYGYTF. In DNA, the CDR3 is TGCAGCGTTGTATCAATTGGGCGTAACTATGGCTACACCTTC.

V gene TRBV6-2 or TRBV6-3 combines with J gene TRBJ2-1; 8 bases fit TRBD2. With 5 bases clipped from V and 1 base from J, the junction kept 4 bases outside the gene matches. CDR1 MNHEY and CDR2 SVGEGT come from the germline V gene. The CDR3 spans 15 residues. CDR3 in DNA: TGTGCCAGCAGTCCCGGGACTAGGTCCTACAATGAGCAGTTCTTC. Amino acids: CASSPGTRSYNEQFF.

The chain uses TRBV10-3 and TRBJ1-2; TRBD1 aligns across 8 bases. V shed 2 bases, J shed 5 bases, and the junction held 7 bases outside the gene matches. Germline CDR1 and CDR2: ENHRY and SYGVKD. This CDR3 contains 15 residues. The CDR3 nucleotides are TGTGCCATCAGTGAGGAGGGCAGGGGGCTATATGGCTACACCTTC. This codes for CAISEEGRGLYGYTF.

This rearrangement joins TRBV9 to TRBJ1-6; TRBD1 is a possible D gene (6 bases). This CDR3 region has 18 residues. Trimming pared 5 bases from V and 7 bases from J, leaving 25 bases between. CDR1 and CDR2 from the germline V gene are SGDLS and YYNGEE. CDR3 sequence (DNA): TGTGCCAGCAGGCCCGGCGAGGGCACAGGGAGGGGAAATTCACCCCTCCACTTT. It is translated as CASRPGEGTGRGNSPLHF.

The rearrangement links TRBV18 to TRBJ1-5; TRBD1 is a possible D gene (6 bases). This CDR3 region has 14 residues. Germline V lookup: CDR1 KGHSH, CDR2 LQKENI. The V gene lost 2 bases and the J gene lost 7 bases, with 12 bases spanning the gap. CDR3 nucleotide sequence: TGTGCCAGCTCACCAGATGCAGGGGTGCAGCCCCAGCATTTT. As protein: CASSPDAGVQPQHF.

The rearrangement uses TRBV5-1 and TRBJ2-2; a possible D gene is TRBD2 (5 bases). This CDR3 has 16 amino acids. Germline V gene lookup returns CDR1 SGHRS and CDR2 YFSETQ. V lost 3 bases and J lost 5, with 17 bases in between. CDR3: CASSWSDSSRTGELFF. The CDR3 DNA reads TGCGCCAGCAGCTGGTCGGACTCATCGCGGACCGGGGAGCTGTTTTTT.

The chain links TRBV27 to TRBJ2-1; 7 positions agree with TRBD2. Germline CDR1 reads MNHEY; CDR2 reads SMNVEV (reference sequence). The CDR3 extends over 13 amino acids. Losses at the gene ends were 6 bases for V and 7 bases for J; bases not matched to a gene: 6. The CDR3 here is CASRKRERNEQFF. CDR3 coding DNA: TGTGCCAGCAGAAAGCGGGAAAGAAATGAGCAGTTCTTC.